This entry lists 32 T cell receptor beta chains sequenced from one sample in a study of cytomegalovirus exposure and HLA in healthy donors (dated by TCRdb to about 2017). Libraries were made using the immunoSEQ multiplex PCR assay. For the multiplex PCR, a mixture combining 60 forward primers for TCR Vbeta segments and 13 reverse primers for TCR Jbeta segments was used. The table comes from immuneACCESS by way of TCRdb, which keeps in-frame sequences with V and J called. Part of the clones is missing from these tables; in studies checked, under half for an unresolved V gene and the rest for unknown reasons. In all, the sample holds roughly 80,000 clones, and over 70% of those were seen once. The top ten clones comprise roughly 3.2% of the sample. The specimen sequenced was PBMCs. Receptor source: a man aged 45-60 years in good health and CMV-seropositive.

The chain recombines TRBV7-2 with TRBJ2-5, with D perhaps matching TRBD2 (6 bases). V shed 2 bases and J shed 14 bases, with 12 bases lying between them. The CDR3 totals 11 residues. Germline-derived CDR1 and CDR2 are SGHTA and FQGNSA. The CDR3 DNA reads as TGTGCCAGCAGCTTAATGGGGGACTTCTACTTC. This gives the protein CASSLMGDFYF.

This clone was seen once. J is TRBJ1-2 and V is TRBV7-9; D is uncertain. CDR1 SEHNR and CDR2 FQNEAQ come from the germline V gene (reference sequence). V lost 3 bases and J lost 7, with 9 bases in between. The CDR3 loop spans 12 amino acids. The CDR3 loop reads CASSFDAVGYTF. CDR3 sequence (DNA): TGTGCCAGCAGCTTTGATGCGGTTGGCTACACCTTC.

The chain combines TRBV25-1 with TRBJ2-3; the D gene is possibly TRBD2 (6 bases). Per germline, CDR1 MGHDK and CDR2 SYGVNS. This CDR3 has 15 residues. V was shortened by 6 bases and J by 0 bases, with 13 bases between the two germline ends. DNA of the CDR3: TGTGCCAGCAGAGGAAGCGGGTCTAGCACAGATACGCAGTATTTT. It encodes CASRGSGSSTDTQYF.

The chain links TRBV5-1 to TRBJ2-1; the match to TRBD1 covers 8 bases. Losses at the gene ends were 4 bases for V and 4 bases for J; bases not matched to a gene: 4. Germline assignment: CDR1 SGHRS and CDR2 YFSETQ. This CDR3 is 14 amino acids long. CDR3 sequence: CASSRTGPYNEQFF. CDR3 sequence (DNA): TGCGCCAGCAGCCGGACAGGGCCATACAATGAGCAGTTCTTC.

The rearrangement joins TRBV9 to TRBJ2-5; TRBD2 matches at 10 bases. Germline trimming cut 0 bases from V and 5 bases from J; bases unmatched to any gene: 10. This CDR3 is 17 amino acids long. Germline CDR1 SGDLS, CDR2 YYNGEE. Here the CDR3 reads CASSVVPSGSIRETQYF. The CDR3 nucleotides are TGTGCCAGCAGCGTAGTGCCTAGCGGGAGTATACGGGAGACCCAGTACTTC.

V is TRBV5-1 and J is TRBJ2-3, with TRBD2 identical over 7 bases. The CDR3 runs 15 residues. Trimming took 7 bases from V and 3 from J; bases not matched to a gene: 11. CDR1 and CDR2 from the germline V gene are SGHRS and YFSETQ. CDR3 in amino acids: CASLGGTTRTDTQYF. As DNA, the CDR3 is TGCGCCAGCCTCGGCGGGACTACGCGGACAGATACGCAGTATTTT.

This clone appeared a few times. The chain has TRBV27 and TRBJ2-1; the D gene is possibly TRBD2 (6 bases). The CDR3 runs 14 residues. Trimming took 5 bases from V and 4 from J, leaving 12 bases between them. Per the germline V gene, CDR1 is MNHEY and CDR2 is SMNVEV (reference sequence). The chain's CDR3 is CASSVGTPYNEQFF. The CDR3 DNA sequence: TGTGCCAGCAGTGTAGGGACTCCTTACAATGAGCAGTTCTTC.

The chain links TRBV7-2 to TRBJ2-5; 8 nucleotides match TRBD2. The CDR3 extends over 13 amino acids. Trimming removed 2 bases from V and 7 bases from J; junction bases left unmatched: 3. Germline loops: CDR1 SGHTA, CDR2 FQGNSA. The CDR3 here is CASSLREGGTQYF. The CDR3 DNA sequence: TGTGCCAGCAGCTTACGGGAGGGAGGGACCCAGTACTTC.

On this clone itself: One end of the junction does not line up with germline, which may come from a read error. The V and J genes are TRBV7-9 and TRBJ1-1, with D uncertain. Germline V gene data show CDR1 as SEHNR and CDR2 as FQNEAQ (reference sequence). The CDR3 loop spans 13 amino acids. The CDR3 DNA reads TGTTCCAGCAGCTTAAACTGGAACACTGAAGCTTTCTTT. The encoded protein is CSSSLNWNTEAFF.

This sequence joins TRBV5-4 and TRBJ1-3; 7 nucleotides align to TRBD1. The V gene's germline CDR1 is SGHNT and CDR2 YYREEE (reference sequence). This CDR3 spans 15 amino acids. V lost 4 bases to trimming and J lost 0 bases; unmatched junction nucleotides: 4. Here the CDR3 DNA reads TGTGCCAGCAGCGGGGGACAGAACTCTGGAAACACCATATATTTT. Its protein product is CASSGGQNSGNTIYF.

This chain uses TRBV20-1 with TRBJ2-3, with D hard to call. CDR1 is DFQATT and CDR2 is SNEGSKA in the germline V gene (reference sequence). Trimming removed 0 bases at V and 8 bases at J, with 6 bases between. The CDR3 consists of 11 residues. The CDR3 is CSAREGRTQYF. The CDR3 nucleotides read TGCAGTGCTAGAGAGGGCCGTACGCAGTATTTT.

This clone was detected only a few times. The chain links TRBV11-2 to TRBJ2-3, with no clear D. Germline lookup yields CDR1 SGHAT and CDR2 FQNNGV. Trimming pared 8 bases from V and 2 bases from J, leaving 20 bases between. The length of the CDR3 is 16 residues. CDR3 coding DNA: TGTGCCAGCCAATTTCTAAGAGGTGGAACCACAGATACGCAGTATTTT. Translation: CASQFLRGGTTDTQYF.

This clone was detected once. In DNA form, the CDR3 reads TGTGCCAGCAGTTACTCGACGGCGGGAGGCACAGATACGCAGTATTTT. Its protein is CASSYSTAGGTDTQYF. The gene calls are TRBV6-6 and TRBJ2-3, with 7 bases matching TRBD2. The CDR3 is made up of 16 amino acids. CDR1 MNHNY and CDR2 SVGAGI come from the germline V gene (reference sequence). Germline trimming cut 0 bases from V and 1 base from J; bases unmatched to any gene: 4.

This chain uses TRBV15 with TRBJ1-5, with unresolved D. V was cut by 0 bases and J by 0 bases, with 6 bases left in between. Germline V gives CDR1 LNHNV, CDR2 YYDKDF (reference sequence). This CDR3 region has 15 residues. This CDR3 is CATSRDISSNQPQHF. The CDR3 region has the DNA TGTGCCACCAGCAGAGATATTAGTAGCAATCAGCCCCAGCATTTT.

The gene calls are TRBV19 and TRBJ2-2, with TRBD2 identical over 13 bases. The trim removed 8 bases at V and 8 bases at J, leaving 11 bases unmatched. Per the germline V gene, CDR1 is LNHDA and CDR2 is SQIVND (reference sequence). There are 16 residues in the CDR3. The CDR3 sequence: CASAITSGRATGELFF. The CDR3 coding sequence is TGTGCCAGTGCTATTACTAGCGGGAGGGCCACGGGGGAGCTGTTTTTT.

The V gene is TRBV27, the J gene TRBJ1-1, with 8 bases lining up with TRBD1. Germline V CDR1 and CDR2: MNHEY, SMNVEV (reference sequence). This CDR3 has 15 residues. Trimming cost V 2 bases and J 6 bases; bases outside gene matches: 8. The CDR3 nucleotides read TGTGCCAGCAGTTTAAGGCAGGGGGCCTTCTCTGAAGCTTTCTTT. Translated: CASSLRQGAFSEAFF.

This clone occurred a few times. The chain couples TRBV6-6 to TRBJ1-2, with 7 bases identical to TRBD1. The junction had 5 bases not matched to a gene; V was cut back by 9 bases and J by 4 bases. This CDR3 is built from 12 residues. Germline values: CDR1 MNHNY, CDR2 SVGAGI (reference sequence). The CDR3 reads CASSEGAYGYTF. CDR3 sequence (DNA): TGTGCCAGTTCGGAGGGGGCCTATGGCTACACCTTC.

The rearrangement joins TRBV20-1 to TRBJ1-1, with D possibly being TRBD1 (6 bases). V was clipped by 0 bases and J by 11 bases, with 10 bases between them. The CDR3 contains 11 residues. Germline V gives CDR1 DFQATT, CDR2 SNEGSKA (reference sequence). The CDR3 here is CSAREGGAAFF. CDR3 nucleotide sequence: TGCAGTGCTAGAGAGGGGGGGGCGGCTTTCTTT.

The V gene is TRBV7-7, the J gene TRBJ2-5; 8 bases are shared with TRBD1. V trimming: 5 bases; J trimming: 1 base; junction bases outside the gene matches: 6. This CDR3 is 15 amino acids long. Germline V CDR1 and CDR2: SSHAT, FNYEAQ (reference sequence). Here the CDR3 DNA reads TGTGCCAGCAGCGTTCGGACAGGGCCCCAAGAGACCCAGTACTTC. This codes for CASSVRTGPQETQYF.

This clone was picked up a small number of times. This chain joins TRBV19 and TRBJ2-1; D is unresolved. Germline V gene lookup returns CDR1 LNHDA and CDR2 SQIVND (reference sequence). This CDR3 has 15 amino acids. The V and J ends lost 7 bases and 0 bases respectively, with 13 bases between them. The CDR3 coding sequence is TGTGCCAGTACCCTCTCTAGGAGCTCCTACAATGAGCAGTTCTTC. Amino acids: CASTLSRSSYNEQFF.

This clone showed up just once. The chain links TRBV7-9 to TRBJ2-5; tentatively, D is TRBD2 (5 bases). The germline CDR1 and CDR2 sequences are SEHNR and FQNEAQ (reference sequence). The germline V and J ends were trimmed by 2 bases and 5 bases, with 12 bases remaining between them. This CDR3 comprises 14 residues. The CDR3 coding sequence is TGTGCCAGCAGCTTAAGATCGAGGGAGGAGACCCAGTACTTC. Amino acids: CASSLRSREETQYF.

This clone was detected once. The chain uses TRBV7-9 and TRBJ1-4, with no clear D. This CDR3 contains 16 residues. Trimming stripped 3 bases from V and 3 bases from J, with 14 bases between. Looked up from germline, CDR1 is SEHNR and CDR2 is FQNEAQ (reference sequence). In DNA form, the CDR3 reads TGTGCCAGCAGCTTCTCCCCGGAACAGCCTAATGAAAAACTGTTTTTT. Its protein is CASSFSPEQPNEKLFF.

The chain recombines TRBV11-3 with TRBJ2-3; D is perhaps TRBD2 (6 bases). The CDR3 consists of 14 residues. Germline V gene sequence: CDR1 SGHNT, CDR2 YENEEA. Trimming stripped 5 bases from V and 0 bases from J, with 9 bases between. CDR3 sequence reads: CASSRGASTDTQYF. The CDR3 DNA reads as TGTGCCAGCAGCCGCGGGGCCAGCACAGATACGCAGTATTTT.

V usage is TRBV27 and J usage is TRBJ1-3; D gene unclear. The V and J ends lost 2 bases and 0 bases respectively, with 5 bases between them. The length of the CDR3 is 14 residues. CDR1 MNHEY and CDR2 SMNVEV come from the germline V gene (reference sequence). CDR3: CASSLHSSGNTIYF. The CDR3 nucleotides are TGTGCCAGCAGTTTACATTCCTCTGGAAACACCATATATTTT.

V gene TRBV5-1 combines with J gene TRBJ1-2, with 8 bases that match TRBD1. CDR1 and CDR2 from the germline V gene are SGHRS and YFSETQ. With 0 bases clipped from V and 5 bases from J, the junction kept 6 bases outside the gene matches. The CDR3 sequence is 15 residues long. CDR3 sequence reads: CASSLGTGQQYGYTF. The CDR3 coding sequence is TGCGCCAGCAGCTTGGGGACAGGGCAGCAGTATGGCTACACCTTC.

The J gene is TRBJ2-3, the V gene TRBV5-3, with D possibly being TRBD1 (6 bases). TRBV5-3 is an open reading frame whose function is uncertain. This CDR3 spans 17 amino acids. The V and J ends lost 4 bases and 2 bases respectively, with 20 bases between them. The CDR3 loop reads CARSRSWDIRATDTQYF. DNA of the CDR3: TGTGCCAGAAGCCGATCATGGGACATTCGAGCCACAGATACGCAGTATTTT.

The gene calls are TRBV7-9 and TRBJ1-2; D might be TRBD1 (6 bases). V lost 4 bases, J lost 4 bases, and 16 bases lay in between. The CDR3 extends over 15 amino acids. Looked up from germline, CDR1 is SEHNR and CDR2 is FQNEAQ (reference sequence). The CDR3 nucleotides are TGTGCCAGCAGCTCGGGACAACGGTTTGCCTATGGCTACACCTTC. Its protein product is CASSSGQRFAYGYTF. Using reference TRBV7-9 and TRBJ1-2 for the parts outside the CDR3, the full variable domain is DTGVSQNPRHKITKRGQNVTFRCDPISEHNRLYWYRQTLGQGPEFLTYFQNEAQLEKSRLLSDRFSAERPKGSFSTLEIQRTEQGDSAMYLCASSSGQRFAYGYTFGSGTRLTVV.

The chain joins TRBV5-1 to TRBJ2-3, with D possibly TRBD2 on 6 matching bases. Trimming cost V 6 bases and J 4 bases, with 15 bases left between them. Germline V gene sequence: CDR1 SGHRS, CDR2 YFSETQ. This CDR3 region has 14 residues. Here the CDR3 reads CASTKRESADTQYF. The CDR3 DNA follows: TGCGCCAGCACTAAACGGGAGAGTGCAGATACGCAGTATTTT.

This clone was counted once. The genes are TRBV7-2 and TRBJ2-7, with 10 bases that match TRBD2. The CDR3 is 15 amino acids. CDR1 is SGHTA and CDR2 is FQGNSA in the germline V gene. Unmatched junction bases numbered 6, after V lost 5 bases and J lost 2 bases. CDR3 sequence reads: CASSPRTSGPYEQYF. Written as DNA, the CDR3 is TGTGCCAGCAGCCCCCGGACTAGCGGACCCTACGAGCAGTACTTC. Together with reference TRBV7-2 and TRBJ2-7, the CDR3 gives the full variable domain: GAGVSQSPSNKVTEKGKDVELRCDPISGHTALYWYRQSLGQGLEFLIYFQGNSAPDKSGLPSDRFSAERTGGSVSTLTIQRTQQEDSAVYLCASSPRTSGPYEQYFGPGTRLTVT.

The V call is TRBV4-2, the J call TRBJ2-7; tentative D call: TRBD2 (5 bases). This CDR3 has 13 residues. The V end was cut by 3 bases, the J end by 6 bases, with 12 bases between. The germline gives CDR1 LGHNA, CDR2 YNFKEQ. The CDR3 reads CASSHGGGSEQYF. CDR3 coding DNA: TGTGCCAGCAGCCATGGAGGCGGCAGCGAGCAGTACTTC.

The chain's CDR3 is CASSEREPGEQYF. The DNA of the CDR3 is TGTGCCAGCAGTGAACGGGAGCCGGGCGAGCAGTACTTC. The chain recombines TRBV6-1 with TRBJ2-7; D might be TRBD2 (6 bases). The CDR3 covers 13 residues. Germline lookup yields CDR1 MNHNS and CDR2 SASEGT. Trimming stripped 2 bases from V and 6 bases from J, with 11 bases between.

The V call is TRBV30, the J call TRBJ2-3; 7 bases fit TRBD1. Trimming removed 1 base from V and 3 bases from J; junction bases left unmatched: 7. Germline V gene sequence: CDR1 GTSNPN, CDR2 SVGIG (reference sequence). The CDR3 sequence is 15 residues long. Written as DNA, the CDR3 is TGTGCCTGGAGTGAAGGGGGCAGACATACAGATACGCAGTATTTT. It is translated as CAWSEGGRHTDTQYF.